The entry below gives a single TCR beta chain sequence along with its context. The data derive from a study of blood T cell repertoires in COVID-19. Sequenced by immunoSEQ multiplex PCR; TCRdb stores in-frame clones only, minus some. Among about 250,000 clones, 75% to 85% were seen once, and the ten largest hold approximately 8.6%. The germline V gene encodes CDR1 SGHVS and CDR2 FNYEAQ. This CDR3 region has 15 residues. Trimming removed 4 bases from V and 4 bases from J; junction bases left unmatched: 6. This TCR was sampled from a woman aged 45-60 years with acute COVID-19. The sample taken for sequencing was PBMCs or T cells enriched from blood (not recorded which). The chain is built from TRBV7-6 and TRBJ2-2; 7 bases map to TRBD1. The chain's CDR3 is CASSSGNRGTGELFF. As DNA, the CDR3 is TGTGCCAGCAGCTCTGGCAACAGGGGCACCGGGGAGCTGTTTTTT.